The 9 T cell receptor beta chains below all came from one sample that was sequenced in a study of control samples from healthy donors and cancer patients. Libraries were prepared by immunoSEQ multiplex PCR; TCRdb keeps only in-frame clonotypes and omits some of them. The table lists approximately 100,000 clones, 85% to 90% of them singletons, with 17% in the top ten. The sequencing sample was made of blood. These receptors were collected from a woman aged 50 to 65 in good health.

V gene TRBV9 combines with J gene TRBJ2-1; D is unresolved. V gave up 0 bases and J gave up 4 bases, with 11 bases separating them. CDR1 and CDR2 from the germline V gene are SGDLS and YYNGEE. The CDR3 has 15 residues. CDR3 loop: CASSVEAVTYNEQFF. Here the CDR3 DNA reads TGTGCCAGCAGCGTAGAGGCGGTAACGTACAATGAGCAGTTCTTC.

This rearrangement joins TRBV7-9 to TRBJ2-7; no clear D gene. Germline CDR1 and CDR2: SEHNR and FQNEAQ (reference sequence). The CDR3 length is 13 residues. V shed 5 bases and J shed 6 bases, with 14 bases lying between them. The DNA of the CDR3 is TGTGCCAGCAGCCCTCCGGTGGGTATCGAGCAGTACTTC. Translation: CASSPPVGIEQYF. Complete variable domain (other parts from reference TRBV7-9 and TRBJ2-7): DTGVSQNPRHKITKRGQNVTFRCDPISEHNRLYWYRQTLGQGPEFLTYFQNEAQLEKSRLLSDRFSAERPKGSFSTLEIQRTEQGDSAMYLCASSPPVGIEQYFGPGTRLTVT.

The chain has TRBV3-1 (or the pseudogene TRBV3-2) and TRBJ1-4, with D unclear. The CDR3 contains 12 residues. Trimming took off 3 bases at V and 11 bases at J, with 10 bases between the two ends. Germline CDR1 is LGHDT and CDR2 is YNNKEL (reference sequence). The CDR3 is CASSQKQRKLFF. CDR3 DNA: TGTGCCAGCAGCCAGAAGCAGAGGAAACTGTTTTTT.

The chain links TRBV30 to TRBJ2-4; D call uncertain. CDR1 is GTSNPN, CDR2 SVGIG, per germline (reference sequence). The CDR3 extends over 15 amino acids. The ends were cut back, 3 bases at V and 3 bases at J, with 15 bases in the middle. CDR3 sequence: CAWSWTRVDKNIQYF. CDR3 DNA: TGTGCCTGGAGCTGGACCCGGGTAGACAAAAACATTCAGTACTTC.

The rearrangement joins TRBV12-5 to TRBJ1-1, with D unresolved. Between the trimmed V and J ends, which lost 0 bases and 1 base, there was a span of 12 bases. CDR3 length: 16 residues. Germline assignment: CDR1 LGHNT and CDR2 FRNRAP. The CDR3 protein is CASGLVLIGRNTEAFF. CDR3 DNA: TGTGCTAGTGGTTTGGTACTGATAGGTAGGAACACTGAAGCTTTCTTT.

This chain connects TRBV7-3 to TRBJ2-1; TRBD1 aligns across 9 bases. The germline CDR1 and CDR2 sequences are SGHTA and FQGTGA. V lost 4 bases to trimming and J lost 6 bases; unmatched junction nucleotides: 16. The length of the CDR3 is 18 residues. The CDR3 loop is CASSSRSLQGQGRNEQFF. DNA of the CDR3: TGTGCCAGCAGCTCCCGTTCCTTACAGGGACAGGGACGCAATGAGCAGTTCTTC.

Only one count was recorded for this clone. The V and J genes are TRBV11-2 and TRBJ2-5; D unresolved. Germline-derived CDR1 and CDR2 are SGHAT and FQNNGV. This CDR3 has 13 amino acids. V was cut by 4 bases and J by 7 bases, with 13 bases left in between. The DNA for the CDR3 is TGTGCCAGCAGCTCTCCCTCGGGCAGGACCCAGTACTTC. Protein product: CASSSPSGRTQYF.

Concerning this clone: The identical CDR3 is also encoded by other nucleotide sequences in the sample. This chain connects TRBV6-5 to TRBJ2-2; D remains unclear. Per the germline V gene, CDR1 is MNHEY and CDR2 is SVGAGI. This CDR3 is 12 amino acids long. The V end was cut by 2 bases, the J end by 6 bases, with 4 bases between. The DNA of the CDR3 is TGTGCCAGCAGTTACGGTGCCGGGGAGCTGTTTTTT. This codes for CASSYGAGELFF.

With regard to this clone: This CDR3 is also generated by other DNA sequences in the sample. The chain carries TRBV19 and TRBJ2-2; no definite D call. In germline, CDR1 is LNHDA, CDR2 SQIVND (reference sequence). The CDR3 sequence is 12 residues long. The V end was cut by 3 bases, the J end by 5 bases, with 4 bases between. The CDR3 DNA reads TGTGCCAGTAGTATCAGGACCGGGGAGCTGTTTTTT. Amino acid sequence: CASSIRTGELFF. Full variable domain (outside the CDR3, taken from reference TRBV19 and TRBJ2-2): DGGITQSPKYLFRKEGQNVTLSCEQNLNHDAMYWYRQDPGQGLRLIYYSQIVNDFQKGDIAEGYSVSREKKESFPLTVTSAQKNPTAFYLCASSIRTGELFFGEGSRLTVL.